This T cell receptor beta chain came from a study of CD8 T cells in ankylosing spondylitis. Regarding this clonotype: Its target is unknown.

TCRdb independently ran MiXCR on the 5' RACE reads; one entry per CDR3 protein. This table has 200,000 to 250,000 distinct CDR3 sequences, just under 7.5% appearing once. The V and J ends lost 5 bases and 0 bases respectively, with 20 bases between them. This CDR3 has 19 amino acids. Germline V gene data show CDR1 as LGHDT and CDR2 as YNNKEL (reference sequence). Study results and caveats: Matched ankylosing spondylitis synovial fluid reportedly showed significant enrichment of disease-linked clones. Ankylosing spondylitis blood appeared to carry a characteristic TCR beta motif of roughly 8 highly homologous variants.

Sequencing was done on a sample of blood, either unsorted or a sorted T cell fraction (not recorded which). The source of this sequence is a male donor with ankylosing spondylitis. The chain links TRBV3-1 to TRBJ2-6; D ambiguous. CDR3: CASSFTYTASYSGANVLTF. The CDR3 DNA is TGTGCCAGCAGCTTTACCTACACAGCTAGTTACTCTGGGGCCAACGTCCTGACTTTC.